This T cell receptor (beta chain) was sequenced during a study of response to subunit inactivated influenza vaccine. Study-wide results and caveats: Few additional T cells are recruited per seasonal influenza vaccination, authors suggested.

CDR3 length: 16 residues. Germline V gene data show CDR1 as LGHNA and CDR2 as YNFKEQ. The V and J ends lost 2 bases and 4 bases, in that order; junction bases with no gene match: 5. With respect to this clonotype: No antigen is known for it.

In TCRdb, the RT-PCR reads were re-called with MiXCR into one record per CDR3 protein. The table includes about 780,000 distinct CDR3 sequences, 18% detected once. The sequences come from PBMCs from blood, collected around 5 days after vaccination. The TCR comes from a man between 50 and 59 years old who received an inactivated influenza vaccine. J is TRBJ2-6 and V is TRBV4-2; 7 positions agree with TRBD1. This chain's CDR3 is CASSQYTGAGANVLTF. The CDR3 nucleotides read TGTGCCAGCAGCCAATACACAGGGGCAGGGGCCAACGTCCTGACTTTC.